The 24 T cell receptor beta chains given below trace back to one sample, sequenced in a study of blood T cell repertoires in COVID-19. Sequenced by immunoSEQ multiplex PCR; TCRdb stores in-frame clones only, minus some. The sample holds 180,000 or so clones, more than 80% seen once. Material: peripheral blood. These receptors originate from a woman between 55 and 75 years old with acute or convalescent COVID-19.

This clone appeared once. V gene TRBV2 combines with J gene TRBJ2-7, with 12 bases that match TRBD2. This CDR3 has 15 residues. The junction had 7 bases not matched to a gene; V was cut back by 6 bases and J by 4 bases. Germline CDR1 and CDR2: SNHLY and FYNNEI. The CDR3, as DNA: TGTGCCAGCAGCGGTGGACTAGCGGGAATTTACGAGCAGTACTTC. This codes for CASSGGLAGIYEQYF.

The chain employs TRBV6-5 and TRBJ1-2; D call uncertain. V was trimmed by 6 bases and J by 5 bases, leaving 7 bases between them. The length of the CDR3 is 11 residues. Germline V CDR1 and CDR2: MNHEY, SVGAGI. CDR3: CASRSGYGYTF. The CDR3 DNA sequence: TGTGCCAGCAGGTCAGGATATGGCTACACCTTC.

The chain joins TRBV6-1 to TRBJ2-7; TRBD1 matches 11 bases. The CDR3 has 16 amino acids. Germline V gene lookup returns CDR1 MNHNS and CDR2 SASEGT. V was clipped by 4 bases and J by 5 bases; unmatched bases: 10. The CDR3 region has the DNA TGTGCCAGCAGTGGAAGCTCCGGACAGGGGGCGCACGAGCAGTACTTC. Its protein product is CASSGSSGQGAHEQYF.

The V call is TRBV27, the J call TRBJ1-2; D gene uncertain. Germline loops: CDR1 MNHEY, CDR2 SMNVEV (reference sequence). V lost 1 base and J lost 5, with 17 bases in between. This CDR3 has 16 residues. CDR3 protein: CASSLYPMRGSYGYTF. CDR3 sequence (DNA): TGTGCCAGCAGTTTATACCCCATGAGAGGGAGTTATGGCTACACCTTC.

This chain joins TRBV18 and TRBJ2-2; no clear D gene. Trimming took off 7 bases at V and 5 bases at J, with 11 bases between the two ends. This CDR3 has 13 amino acids. CDR1 is KGHSH, CDR2 LQKENI, per germline. The DNA for the CDR3 is TGTGCCAGCTGCCTTCGGCGGACCGGGGAGCTGTTTTTT. As protein: CASCLRRTGELFF. The full variable domain, its missing parts supplied by reference TRBV18 and TRBJ2-2, is NAGVMQNPRHLVRRRGQEARLRCSPMKGHSHVYWYRQLPEEGLKFMVYLQKENIIDESGMPKERFSAEFPKEGPSILRIQQVVRGDSAAYFCASCLRRTGELFFGEGSRLTVL.

The DNA of the CDR3 is TGTGCCAGCAGGGGGAGCTCCTATAATTCACCCCTCCACTTT. It codes for CASRGSSYNSPLHF. The chain uses TRBV27 and TRBJ1-6; D gene ambiguous. This CDR3 spans 14 amino acids. CDR1 is MNHEY, CDR2 SMNVEV, per germline (reference sequence). V gave up 6 bases and J gave up 0 bases, with 6 bases separating them.

This chain links TRBV7-9 with TRBJ2-3; 7 bases line up with TRBD2. This CDR3 is 16 amino acids long. V was clipped by 1 base and J by 2 bases; unmatched bases: 6. CDR1 and CDR2 from the germline V gene are SEHNR and FQNEAQ (reference sequence). The chain's CDR3 is CASSLGLAGLTDTQYF. CDR3 DNA sequence: TGTGCCAGCAGCTTAGGGTTAGCGGGCCTCACAGATACGCAGTATTTT.

The J gene is TRBJ2-1, the V gene TRBV25-1; no clear D. Germline CDR1 is MGHDK and CDR2 is SYGVNS. The CDR3 totals 15 residues. The V end was cut by 4 bases, the J end by 5 bases, with 15 bases between. The CDR3 DNA sequence: TGTGCCAGCAGTGGAATCTCTAGAAGGAACAATGAGCAGTTCTTC. Its protein is CASSGISRRNNEQFF. Filled out from reference TRBV25-1 and TRBJ2-1, the complete variable domain reads EADIYQTPRYLVIGTGKKITLECSQTMGHDKMYWYQQDPGMELHLIHYSYGVNSTEKGDLSSESTVSRIRTEHFPLTLESARPSHTSQYLCASSGISRRNNEQFFGPGTRLTVL.

J is TRBJ2-2 and V is TRBV11-3; 7 bases are a match to TRBD2. Germline V gives CDR1 SGHNT, CDR2 YENEEA. CDR3 size: 14 residues. J lost 1 base, V lost 6 bases, and 2 bases had no gene match. The CDR3 sequence: CASRGLENTGELFF. The CDR3 DNA reads TGTGCCAGCAGAGGACTAGAGAACACCGGGGAGCTGTTTTTT. Using reference TRBV11-3 and TRBJ2-2 for the parts outside the CDR3, the full variable domain is EAGVVQSPRYKIIEKKQPVAFWCNPISGHNTLYWYLQNLGQGPELLIRYENEEAVDDSQLPKDRFSAERLKGVDSTLKIQPAELGDSAVYLCASRGLENTGELFFGEGSRLTVL.

CDR3 protein: CATSDHLLVEQFF. Written as DNA, the CDR3 is TGTGCCACCAGTGACCACTTGTTGGTTGAGCAGTTCTTC. V and J are TRBV24-1 and TRBJ2-1; unclear D gene. The CDR3 length is 13 residues. CDR1 is KGHDR and CDR2 is SFDVKD in the germline V gene. The ends were cut back, 4 bases at V and 9 bases at J, with 12 bases in the middle.

The chain uses TRBV3-1 (or the pseudogene TRBV3-2) and TRBJ1-2, with TRBD1 as a possible D gene (5 bases). The germline CDR1 and CDR2 sequences are LGHDT and YNNKEL (reference sequence). Trimming shortened V by 4 bases and J by 6 bases, and 9 bases separated the two germline ends. The CDR3 is 12 amino acids. CDR3 amino acids: CASSRRQHGYTF. The CDR3 bases are TGTGCCAGCAGCCGGAGACAGCATGGCTACACCTTC.

V is TRBV27 and J is TRBJ2-7; perhaps TRBD2 as D (6 bases). The V gene lost 5 bases and the J gene lost 4 bases, with 12 bases spanning the gap. The CDR3 sequence is 13 residues long. The germline gives CDR1 MNHEY, CDR2 SMNVEV (reference sequence). CDR3 sequence: CASSPLGSYEQYF. The CDR3 DNA reads as TGTGCCAGCAGTCCGCTCGGGAGTTACGAGCAGTACTTC.

The chain has TRBV21-1 and TRBJ2-5; the table's D gene call, TRBD1, was not cross checked with the DNA. TRBV21-1 represents a pseudogene. The CDR3 consists of 16 residues. The CDR3 is CASSFPGTALQETQYF. In nucleotides, the CDR3 is TGTGCCAGCAGCTTTCCCGGGACAGCTTTACAAGAGACCCAGTACTTC.

The CDR3 spells CASNRLAGSQETQYF. The DNA of the CDR3 is TGTGCCAGCAACCGACTAGCGGGATCACAAGAGACCCAGTACTTC. V usage is TRBV2 and J usage is TRBJ2-5, with 11 bases aligning to TRBD2. Germline V gene lookup returns CDR1 SNHLY and CDR2 FYNNEI. This CDR3 has 15 residues. J was trimmed by 2 bases and V by 7 bases; bases with no gene match: 6.

The V gene is TRBV7-9, the J gene TRBJ1-2; TRBD1 aligns across 8 bases. Germline CDR1 and CDR2: SEHNR and FQNEAQ (reference sequence). Trimming cost V 5 bases and J 7 bases; bases outside gene matches: 9. The CDR3 is 14 amino acids. CDR3 region: CASSPSGGQGGYTF. Here the CDR3 DNA reads TGTGCCAGCAGCCCATCAGGGGGCCAGGGTGGCTACACCTTC.

V is TRBV18 and J is TRBJ1-4; 11 nucleotides agree with TRBD1. The CDR3 is 14 amino acids. Germline-derived CDR1 and CDR2 are KGHSH and LQKENI. With V trimmed by 6 bases and J by 7 bases, 4 bases remained unmatched. CDR3 coding DNA: TGTGCCAGCTCCGCGGACAGGGGGCGTGAAAAACTGTTTTTT. This sequence encodes CASSADRGREKLFF.

This clone was recorded only once. The chain couples TRBV24-1 to TRBJ1-2, with D unclear. CDR1 is KGHDR, CDR2 SFDVKD, per germline. The CDR3 is made up of 14 amino acids. Deletions cut 1 base from V and 4 bases from J, with 9 bases between. The CDR3 is CATSDFQTSYGYTF. For the CDR3, the DNA is TGTGCCACCAGTGATTTCCAAACCAGCTATGGCTACACCTTC.

The rearrangement links TRBV11-3 to TRBJ1-1; unclear D gene. Germline-derived CDR1 and CDR2 are SGHNT and YENEEA. This CDR3 has 14 amino acids. V was shortened by 5 bases and J by 4 bases, with 14 bases between the two germline ends. This chain's CDR3 is CASSPLPGSTEAFF. The CDR3 DNA follows: TGTGCCAGCAGCCCACTCCCGGGGAGCACTGAAGCTTTCTTT.

This clone is a singleton in its sample. This chain joins TRBV27 and TRBJ2-1; tentative D call: TRBD2 (6 bases). Trimming stripped 7 bases from V and 7 bases from J, with 17 bases between. Germline CDR1 is MNHEY and CDR2 is SMNVEV (reference sequence). CDR3 length equals 14 residues. The CDR3 loop is CASKGDGSGNEQFF. CDR3 nucleotides: TGTGCCAGCAAGGGTGACGGGAGTGGGAATGAGCAGTTCTTC.

The table lists this clone with a count of one. The chain has TRBV7-9 and TRBJ2-2; 8 positions agree with TRBD1. This CDR3 contains 15 residues. J was trimmed by 1 base and V by 10 bases; bases with no gene match: 8. Germline CDR1 is SEHNR and CDR2 is FQNEAQ (reference sequence). This CDR3 reads CATHTTGVNTGELFF. In DNA, the CDR3 is TGTGCCACACATACGACAGGGGTGAACACCGGGGAGCTGTTTTTT.

In this sample, this clone turned up many times. The chain recombines TRBV30 with TRBJ1-6; 8 bases line up with TRBD1. The germline V gene has CDR1 GTSNPN and CDR2 SVGIG (reference sequence). The CDR3 consists of 14 residues. With 4 bases clipped from V and 7 bases from J, the junction kept 6 bases outside the gene matches. The CDR3 loop is CAWNGQGPNSPLHF. The CDR3 DNA reads as TGTGCCTGGAACGGACAGGGACCGAATTCACCCCTCCACTTT.

This clone was detected only once. The chain has TRBV2 and TRBJ1-1; no clear D. The CDR3 covers 11 residues. The ends were cut back, 6 bases at V and 3 bases at J, with 5 bases in the middle. CDR1 is SNHLY, CDR2 FYNNEI, per germline. For the CDR3, the DNA is TGTGCCAGCAGGGAGGACACTGAAGCTTTCTTT. It yields the protein CASREDTEAFF.

This clone was seen only a few times. J is TRBJ2-2 and V is TRBV2; 10 nucleotides line up with TRBD1. The CDR3 totals 14 residues. V lost 8 bases and J lost 5; bases outside the gene matches: 5. The germline CDR1 and CDR2 sequences are SNHLY and FYNNEI. CDR3 bases: TGTGCCAGCGCAGGACAGGGGGGAACCGGGGAGCTGTTTTTT. It codes for CASAGQGGTGELFF.

This rearrangement joins TRBV15 to TRBJ1-2; D not resolved. CDR3 size: 12 residues. Germline CDR1 reads LNHNV; CDR2 reads YYDKDF (reference sequence). V was pared by 0 bases and J by 7 bases, with 6 bases between. The CDR3 nucleotides are TGTGCCACCAGCAGAGATTACTCTGGCTACACCTTC. It codes for CATSRDYSGYTF.